Listed below are T cell receptor beta chains from one sample, sequenced in a study of CD8 T cells in Susac syndrome. From the immunoSEQ multiplex PCR reads, TCRdb called clonotypes with MiXCR, one entry per CDR3 protein. The sample lists about 47,000 distinct CDR3 sequences; more than 85% were seen once. Sequencing was performed on CD8+ T cells from PBMCs. These receptors all come from a human donor in good health. The conserved cysteine and the conserved F or W are not part of the CDR3 here.

V gene | CDR3 length | CDR3 protein
TRBV5-5 | 11 | ASSSSGGTEAF
TRBV7-8 | 13 | ASSLESLSSYEQY
TRBV9 | 13 | ASSAGGSLNYEQY
TRBV12-3/TRBV12-4 | 11 | ASSLAARLEAF
TRBV11-2 | 12 | ASRQGARTGELF
TRBV6-5 | 11 | ASSPVLVHGYT
TRBV7-9 | 11 | ASSDLTNTEAF
TRBV7-9 | 13 | ASSPRDGAPGTQY
TRBV11-1 | 19 | ASSLVRAGIYSSSLNYGYT
TRBV30 | 15 | AWSDPRDRAPHYGYT
TRBV13 | 15 | ASSSPLGQRESYGYT
TRBV13 | 12 | ASSYDRSPYEQY
TRBV7-2 | 14 | ASSLETAWDKNIQY
TRBV7-9 | 12 | ASSSPFGYYEQY
TRBV7-9 | 13 | ASSSWTGLNTEAF
TRBV9 | 13 | ASSPLGGPQETQY
TRBV7-9 | 14 | ASSLNLGQPDTEAF
TRBV7-9 | 16 | ASSLGFVGYTSTHEQY
TRBV12-3/TRBV12-4 | 13 | ASTTWEQGPDTQY
TRBV7-8 | 14 | ASSFGTSGSSYEQY
TRBV7-9 | 12 | ASSPQGLHYEQY
TRBV19 | 15 | ASSNDGGPDSYYGYT
TRBV5-1 | 12 | ASSLPGEVGKLF
TRBV19 | 9 | ASTLGTEAF
TRBV12-3/TRBV12-4 | 14 | ASSLSGGSSYNEQF
TRBV3-1 | 15 | ASSQDGPGGGTGELF
TRBV27 | 14 | ASSLSSARMNTEAF
TRBV13 | 16 | ASSEEGAQSASTDTQY
TRBV5-1 | 14 | ASSLYSGEGYYEQY
TRBV6-5 | 12 | ASSREKRADTQY
TRBV28 | 14 | ASSPSGGGPGNTIY
TRBV20-1 | 16 | SARDPGGSSGVSYEQY
TRBV5-1 | 12 | ASTIAGVDNEQF
TRBV5-1 | 14 | ASSSNGDSSYNEQF
TRBV7-9 | 11 | ASSFGGHNEQF
TRBV7-9 | 8 | ASSPGEQF
TRBV6-5 | 14 | ASSYSVGETAGELF
TRBV5-1 | 13 | ASSPEEARKYEQY
TRBV6-5 | 13 | ASSFTSGSSYEQY
TRBV19 | 11 | ASSLTGAYEQY
TRBV2 | 14 | ASSDKMSSGLYEQY
TRBV29-1 | 11 | SVELGTPYEQY
TRBV12-3/TRBV12-4 | 11 | ASSQGMSTEAF
TRBV7-9 | 16 | ASNTMDSPSLLSYGYT
TRBV3-1 | 14 | ASSRSSGRAADTQY
TRBV2 | 13 | ASSERGREYTEAF
TRBV9 | 15 | ASSLPLAASSYNEQF
TRBV12-3/TRBV12-4 | 12 | ASSFGISGYEQY
TRBV21-1 | 13 | ASSRSIPCNYGYT
TRBV2 | 13 | ASSESSASYNEQF
TRBV27 | 17 | ASSLRFPGAQGKSGELF
TRBV4-1 | 15 | ASSQQTGPPNTGELF
TRBV9 | 13 | ASSVYQGRGNEQF
TRBV4-3 | 12 | ASSQERGYYEQY
TRBV13 | 13 | ASSSGLAGEWEQY
TRBV13 | 15 | ASSSAGGQAGTDTQY
TRBV5-4 | 11 | ASRSDRGNEAF
TRBV25-1 | 12 | ASSEYRDTGELF
TRBV12-3/TRBV12-4 | 14 | ASSLGRRDLGTEAF
TRBV7-9 | 11 | ASSGVWGDTQY